This T cell receptor (beta chain) was observed in a study of T cells in localized non-small cell lung cancer. Study-level findings and limits: Adjacent lung was found to contain a median about 62 of the top 100 tumor clones.

Here immunoSEQ multiplex PCR was the method, and the copy in TCRdb shows in-frame clones only, minus some. The table lists about 36,000 clones, approximately 92% of them singletons. In the case of this clone: Antigen specificity is unknown.

The TCR was taken from a female donor of 60 years or more with stage I lung adenocarcinoma. Source: peripheral blood, taken before any cancer treatment.

CDR3 in amino acids: CASSFQSRGLGYTF. CDR3 DNA: TGTGCCAGCAGTTTCCAGAGCCGGGGTCTCGGCTACACCTTC. The V gene is TRBV27, the J gene TRBJ1-2, with D unresolved. Germline loops: CDR1 MNHEY, CDR2 SMNVEV (reference sequence). This CDR3 has 14 residues. V gave up 3 bases and J gave up 8 bases, with 16 bases separating them.